Shown below are 10 T cell receptor beta chains from a single sample sequenced in a study of shared clonotypes between healthy human individuals. Clones were sequenced by immunoSEQ multiplex PCR, and TCRdb holds only the in-frame ones, with some missing. The data show about 120,000 clones, 55% to 70% seen once. Sequencing was done on a sample of memory CD8+ T cells sorted from blood. Documented subset: CD45RO+ cells pooled with CCR7-negative TemRA cells. These receptors were collected from a young woman in good health.

This chain links TRBV27 with TRBJ2-7, with D uncertain. CDR1 and CDR2 from the germline V gene are MNHEY and SMNVEV (reference sequence). This CDR3 comprises 13 residues. Trimming removed 6 bases at V and 3 bases at J, with 12 bases between. The CDR3 DNA reads TGTGCCAGCAGCCAGACTCATCTCTACGAGCAGTACTTC. Translating it yields CASSQTHLYEQYF.

The chain joins TRBV7-6 to TRBJ1-1; D not certain. The germline V gene has CDR1 SGHVS and CDR2 FNYEAQ. Trimming removed 2 bases at V and 1 base at J, with 17 bases between. The CDR3 contains 17 residues. CDR3 nucleotides: TGTGCCAGCAGCTTAATCGGCCGGGTTACGCCGAACACTGAAGCTTTCTTT. Its translation is CASSLIGRVTPNTEAFF.

The J gene is TRBJ2-3, the V gene TRBV11-2; D uncertain. The germline CDR1 and CDR2 sequences are SGHAT and FQNNGV. The CDR3 loop spans 11 amino acids. Trimming shortened V by 5 bases and J by 3 bases, and 3 bases separated the two germline ends. The CDR3: CASSITDTQYF. The CDR3 bases are TGTGCCAGCAGCATTACAGATACGCAGTATTTT.

CDR3 protein: CASSRRGRPNQGSLQETQYF. The DNA for the CDR3 is TGTGCCAGCAGTAGGAGGGGGCGACCAAACCAGGGGAGCCTTCAAGAGACCCAGTACTTC. This chain links TRBV2 with TRBJ2-5, with D possibly being TRBD1 (7 bases). Germline V gene data show CDR1 as SNHLY and CDR2 as FYNNEI. Trimming stripped 5 bases from V and 2 bases from J, with 30 bases between. The CDR3 is 20 amino acids.

This chain joins TRBV27 and TRBJ2-7, with D possibly being TRBD1 (6 bases). The CDR3 contains 16 residues. V was clipped by 0 bases and J by 0 bases, with 12 bases between them. CDR1 is MNHEY and CDR2 is SMNVEV in the germline V gene (reference sequence). The CDR3 reads CASSLSSGAISYEQYF. DNA for the CDR3: TGTGCCAGCAGTTTATCTTCAGGGGCTATCTCCTACGAGCAGTACTTC.

The chain links TRBV6-1 to TRBJ2-3; 9 bases align to TRBD2. The germline CDR1 and CDR2 sequences are MNHNS and SASEGT. The CDR3 is made up of 18 amino acids. V shed 4 bases, J shed 2 bases, and the junction held 13 bases outside the gene matches. CDR3 in amino acids: CASSVPEFSSGATDTQYF. Here the CDR3 DNA reads TGTGCCAGCAGTGTTCCCGAATTTTCTAGCGGGGCCACAGATACGCAGTATTTT.

The chain combines TRBV10-1 with TRBJ2-7; 9 positions match TRBD1. Trimming took 5 bases from V and 6 from J; bases not matched to a gene: 5. This CDR3 has 13 amino acids. Germline CDR1 is WNHNN and CDR2 is SYGVQD (reference sequence). CDR3 region: CASSTGTGSEQYF. The CDR3 bases are TGCGCCAGCAGTACCGGGACAGGGTCCGAGCAGTACTTC.

The rearrangement uses TRBV27 and TRBJ2-7; TRBD1 aligns across 7 bases. CDR1 MNHEY and CDR2 SMNVEV come from the germline V gene (reference sequence). This CDR3 contains 14 residues. With 8 bases clipped from V and 2 bases from J, the junction kept 9 bases outside the gene matches. This CDR3 reads CASSRGTATYEQYF. In DNA, the CDR3 is TGTGCCAGCTCCAGGGGGACGGCGACCTACGAGCAGTACTTC.

This chain joins TRBV29-1 and TRBJ2-7, with D perhaps being TRBD1 or TRBD2 (5 bases each). The CDR3 consists of 14 residues. Trimming stripped 3 bases from V and 4 bases from J, with 16 bases between. Germline assignment: CDR1 SQVTM and CDR2 ANQGSEA. CDR3 nucleotides: TGCAGCGTTGACTCGGGGCAGGGCGCGTACGAGCAGTACTTC. Its protein product is CSVDSGQGAYEQYF.

There are a few counts of this clone. This sequence joins TRBV10-3 and TRBJ1-1; a possible D gene is TRBD1 (5 bases). Trimming pared 6 bases from V and 3 bases from J, leaving 20 bases between. The CDR3 is 16 amino acids. Germline CDR1 ENHRY, CDR2 SYGVKD. The CDR3 DNA follows: TGTGCCATCAGACCTCTTACTAGGGGTGGTTACACTGAAGCTTTCTTT. Protein product: CAIRPLTRGGYTEAFF.